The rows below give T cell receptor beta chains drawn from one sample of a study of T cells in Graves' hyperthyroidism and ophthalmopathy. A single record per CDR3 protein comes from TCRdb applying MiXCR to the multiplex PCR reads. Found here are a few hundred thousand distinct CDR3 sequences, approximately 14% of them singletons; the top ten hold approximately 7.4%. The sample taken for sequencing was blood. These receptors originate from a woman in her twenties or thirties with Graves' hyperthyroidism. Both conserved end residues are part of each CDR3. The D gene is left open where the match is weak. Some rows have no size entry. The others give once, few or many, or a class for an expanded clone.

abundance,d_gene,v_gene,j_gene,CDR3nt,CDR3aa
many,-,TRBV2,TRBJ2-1,TGTGCCAGCAGTGAACTAGGCAGCTCCTACAATGAGCAGTTCTTC,CASSELGSSYNEQFF
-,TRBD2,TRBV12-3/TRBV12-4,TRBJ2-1,TGTGCCAGCAGTTCGGGGACTAGAAACGTCGATGAGCAGTTCTTC,CASSSGTRNVDEQFF
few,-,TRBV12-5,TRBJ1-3,TGTGCTAGTGGTCGACACGTCTCCTCTGGAAACACCATATATTTT,CASGRHVSSGNTIYF
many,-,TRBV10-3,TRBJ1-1,TGTGCCATCAGTGAGTCGTCGGGCGACGGCAGTGAAGCTTTCTTT,CAISESSGDGSEAFF
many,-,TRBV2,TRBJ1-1,TGTGCCAGCAAGAGGGGCCTGAACACTGAAGCTTTCTTT,CASKRGLNTEAFF
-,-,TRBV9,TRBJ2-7,TGTGCCAGCAGCGTAGATGGCAGGGAAGGGGACGAGCAGTACTTC,CASSVDGREGDEQYF
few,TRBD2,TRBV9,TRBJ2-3,TGTGCCAGCAGCGTAGCCCGACTAGCGGGGGCAGATACGCAGTATTTT,CASSVARLAGADTQYF
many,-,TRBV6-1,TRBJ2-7,TGTGCCAGCAGTCGCCTTTTGAGTTTAGCGGAGGGCTACGAGCAGTACTTC,CASSRLLSLAEGYEQYF
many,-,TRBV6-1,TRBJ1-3,TGTGCCAGCAGTTCACAGGGTTCTGGAAACACCATATATTTT,CASSSQGSGNTIYF
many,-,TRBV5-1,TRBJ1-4,TGCGCCAGCAGCTTGGATACCGGGACGGGGAATGAAAAACTGTTTTTT,CASSLDTGTGNEKLFF
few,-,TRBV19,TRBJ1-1,TGTGCCAGTACTATGACAGCGAACACTGAAGCTTTCTTT,CASTMTANTEAFF
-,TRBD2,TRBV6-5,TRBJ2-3,TGTGCCAGCAGTTCCCGACTAGCGGGGGGCTGGGGCACAGATACGCAGTATTTT,CASSSRLAGGWGTDTQYF
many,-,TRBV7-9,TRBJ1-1,TGTGCCAGCAGCTCCTCCCAAAAGAGAAACACTGAAGCTTTCTTT,CASSSSQKRNTEAFF
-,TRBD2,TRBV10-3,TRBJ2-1,TGTGCCATGGGAACGGCTAGCGGGACTAATGAGCAGTTCTTC,CAMGTASGTNEQFF
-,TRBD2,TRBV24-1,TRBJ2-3,TGTGCCACCCGGCGGGGGAGCACAGATACGCAGTATTTT,CATRRGSTDTQYF